The sequence of this T cell receptor beta chain was determined in a study of cytomegalovirus exposure and HLA in healthy donors. On this clone: Its antigen is unidentified.

The PCR used 60 Vbeta and 13 Jbeta primers. Only in-frame clones appear in the TCRdb table, and some are missing; sequencing was by immunoSEQ multiplex PCR. Of approximately 100,000 clones in the sample, about 83% are singletons; the top ten hold over 15%. The CDR3 extends over 16 amino acids. From germline, CDR1 is MNHEY and CDR2 SVGAGI. V was shortened by 4 bases and J by 0 bases, with 13 bases between the two germline ends. Study-wide points: It has been reported that TCR beta sequences accurately predicted the HLA-A and HLA-B alleles of most subjects. The authors enumerated under 200 TCR beta chains as linked to cytomegalovirus.

Material: PBMCs. The chain has TRBV6-5 and TRBJ1-5; D remains unclear. The origin of this receptor is a man between 60 and 75 years old in good health and CMV-seropositive. The CDR3 DNA is TGTGCCAGCAGTTCCCTCCGGGGAGGTAGCAATCAGCCCCAGCATTTT. It yields the protein CASSSLRGGSNQPQHF.